This T cell receptor (beta chain) was sequenced during a study of shared clonotypes between healthy human individuals. The wider study: Aged between 18 and 49, the donors were two women and a few men.

The method was immunoSEQ multiplex PCR; TCRdb's version includes in-frame clones alone and lacks a portion of them. The sample shows some 2.3 million clones, just over 90% of them seen only once. The study, taken as a whole, reports: Clonotype sharing among donors likely depends on sequencing depth.

Germline lookup yields CDR1 GTSNPN and CDR2 SVGIG (reference sequence). The CDR3 contains 14 residues. With 5 bases removed from V and 0 bases from J, the gap between germline ends came to 11 bases. To note about this clone: Its antigen is currently unknown.

This receptor was obtained from a man aged 18 to 30 in good health. Some clones in this sample may be carry-over from other donors' samples. Sequenced input: naive CD4+ T cells from PBMCs. Subset: CD45RA+ positively selected. V is TRBV30 and J is TRBJ2-4; no reliable D call. This CDR3 reads CAWGQRLAKNIQYF. The CDR3 DNA reads TGTGCCTGGGGGCAACGTCTAGCCAAAAACATTCAGTACTTC.